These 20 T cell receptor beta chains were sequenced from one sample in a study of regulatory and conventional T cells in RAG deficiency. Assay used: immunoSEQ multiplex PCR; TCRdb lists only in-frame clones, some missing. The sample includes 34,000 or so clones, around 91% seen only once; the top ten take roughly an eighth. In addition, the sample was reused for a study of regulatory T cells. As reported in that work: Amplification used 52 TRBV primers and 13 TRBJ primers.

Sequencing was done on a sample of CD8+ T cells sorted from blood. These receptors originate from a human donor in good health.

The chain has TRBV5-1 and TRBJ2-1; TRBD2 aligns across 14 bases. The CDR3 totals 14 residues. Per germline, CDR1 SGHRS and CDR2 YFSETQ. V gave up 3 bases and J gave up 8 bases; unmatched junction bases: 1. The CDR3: CASSSGLAGDEQFF. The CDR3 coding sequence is TGCGCCAGCAGCTCGGGACTAGCGGGAGATGAGCAGTTCTTC. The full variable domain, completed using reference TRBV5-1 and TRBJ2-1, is KAGVTQTPRYLIKTRGQQVTLSCSPISGHRSVSWYQQTPGQGLQFLFEYFSETQRNKGNFPGRFSGRQFSNSRSEMNVSTLELGDSALYLCASSSGLAGDEQFFGPGTRLTVL.

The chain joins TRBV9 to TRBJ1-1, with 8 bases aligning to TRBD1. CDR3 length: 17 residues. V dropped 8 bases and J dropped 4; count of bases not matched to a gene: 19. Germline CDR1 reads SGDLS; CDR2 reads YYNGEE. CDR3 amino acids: CAREVGATRGQITEAFF. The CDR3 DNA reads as TGTGCCAGGGAGGTAGGCGCCACCAGGGGGCAGATCACTGAAGCTTTCTTT.

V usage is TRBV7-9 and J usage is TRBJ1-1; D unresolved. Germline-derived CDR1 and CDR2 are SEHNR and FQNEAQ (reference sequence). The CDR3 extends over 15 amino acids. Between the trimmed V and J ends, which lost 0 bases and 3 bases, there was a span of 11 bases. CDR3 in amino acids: CASSLAPLMDTEAFF. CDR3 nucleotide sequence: TGTGCCAGCAGCTTAGCCCCCCTAATGGACACTGAAGCTTTCTTT.

The CDR3 DNA is TGTGCCAGCAGCTCCAGGGGTTCCAGCTCCTACAATGAGCAGTTCTTC. It translates to CASSSRGSSSYNEQFF. The chain uses TRBV7-3 and TRBJ2-1; D perhaps matches TRBD1 (6 bases). V lost 4 bases and J 0 bases, leaving 13 bases between the germline ends. Per germline, CDR1 SGHTA and CDR2 FQGTGA. The CDR3 contains 16 residues. Combining the CDR3 with reference TRBV7-3 and TRBJ2-1 gives the whole variable domain GAGVSQTPSNKVTEKGKYVELRCDPISGHTALYWYRQSLGQGPEFLIYFQGTGAADDSGLPNDRFFAVRPEGSVSTLKIQRTERGDSAVYLCASSSRGSSSYNEQFFGPGTRLTVL.

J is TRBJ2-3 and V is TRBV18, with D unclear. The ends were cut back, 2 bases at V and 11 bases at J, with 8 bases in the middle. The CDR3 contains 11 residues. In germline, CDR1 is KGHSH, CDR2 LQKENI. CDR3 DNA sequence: TGTGCCAGCTCACCAAAGGACGAGCAGTATTTT. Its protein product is CASSPKDEQYF.

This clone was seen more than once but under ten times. The CDR3 protein is CASSLSVGFQPQHF. The CDR3 region has the DNA TGTGCCAGCAGTTTATCTGTGGGTTTTCAGCCCCAGCATTTT. V and J are TRBV27 and TRBJ1-5; D uncertain. The CDR3 length is 14 residues. From germline, CDR1 is MNHEY and CDR2 SMNVEV (reference sequence). Trimming took off 0 bases at V and 6 bases at J, with 9 bases between the two ends.

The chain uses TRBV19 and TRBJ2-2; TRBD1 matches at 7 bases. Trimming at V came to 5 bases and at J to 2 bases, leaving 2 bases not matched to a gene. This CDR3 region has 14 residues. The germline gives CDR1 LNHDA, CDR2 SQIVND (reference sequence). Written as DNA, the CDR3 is TGTGCCAGTAGTCGACAGGGTAACACCGGGGAGCTGTTTTTT. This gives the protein CASSRQGNTGELFF.

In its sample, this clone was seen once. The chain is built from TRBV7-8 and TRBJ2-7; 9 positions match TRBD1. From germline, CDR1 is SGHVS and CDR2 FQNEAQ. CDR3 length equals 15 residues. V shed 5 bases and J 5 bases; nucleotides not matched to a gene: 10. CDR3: CASSPRDRVVHEQYF. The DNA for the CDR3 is TGTGCCAGCAGCCCCCGGGACAGGGTAGTTCACGAGCAGTACTTC.

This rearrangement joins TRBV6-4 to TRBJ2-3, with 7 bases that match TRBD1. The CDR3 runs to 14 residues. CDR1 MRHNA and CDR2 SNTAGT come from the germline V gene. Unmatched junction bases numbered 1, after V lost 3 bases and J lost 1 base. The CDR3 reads CASSETGGTDTQYF. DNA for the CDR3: TGTGCCAGCAGTGAAACAGGGGGCACAGATACGCAGTATTTT.

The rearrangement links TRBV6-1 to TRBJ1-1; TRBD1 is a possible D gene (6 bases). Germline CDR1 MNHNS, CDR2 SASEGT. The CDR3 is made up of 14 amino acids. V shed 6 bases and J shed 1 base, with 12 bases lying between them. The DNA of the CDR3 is TGTGCCAGCAGGGCACCGACAGGGAACACTGAAGCTTTCTTT. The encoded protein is CASRAPTGNTEAFF.

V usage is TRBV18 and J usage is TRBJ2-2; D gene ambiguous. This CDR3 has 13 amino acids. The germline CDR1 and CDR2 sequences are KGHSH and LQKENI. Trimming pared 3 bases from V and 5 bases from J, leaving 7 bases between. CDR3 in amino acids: CASSPAKTGELFF. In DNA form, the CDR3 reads TGTGCCAGCTCACCGGCAAAAACCGGGGAGCTGTTTTTT.

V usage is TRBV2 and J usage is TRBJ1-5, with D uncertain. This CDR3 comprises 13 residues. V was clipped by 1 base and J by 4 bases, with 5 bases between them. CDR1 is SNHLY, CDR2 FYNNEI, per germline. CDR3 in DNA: TGTGCCAGCAGTGAAGAAGGGAATCAGCCCCAGCATTTT. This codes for CASSEEGNQPQHF. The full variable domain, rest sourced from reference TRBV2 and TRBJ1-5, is EPEVTQTPSHQVTQMGQEVILRCVPISNHLYFYWYRQILGQKVEFLVSFYNNEISEKSEIFDDQFSVERPDGSNFTLKIRSTKLEDSAMYFCASSEEGNQPQHFGDGTRLSIL.

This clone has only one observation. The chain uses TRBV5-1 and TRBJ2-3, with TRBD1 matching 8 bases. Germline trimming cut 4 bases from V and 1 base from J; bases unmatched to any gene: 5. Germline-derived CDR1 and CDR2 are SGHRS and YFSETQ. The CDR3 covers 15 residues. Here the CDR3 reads CASSPDRARTDTQYF. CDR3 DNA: TGCGCCAGCAGCCCGGACAGGGCACGCACAGATACGCAGTATTTT.

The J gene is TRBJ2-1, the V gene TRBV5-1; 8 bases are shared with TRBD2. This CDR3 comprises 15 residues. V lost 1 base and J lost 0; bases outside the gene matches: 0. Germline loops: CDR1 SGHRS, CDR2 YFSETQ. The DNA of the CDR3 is TGCGCCAGCAGCTTGCTAGCGGGCTCCTACAATGAGCAGTTCTTC. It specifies CASSLLAGSYNEQFF.

This CDR3 is CSVRPGKGPYYSNQPQHF. CDR3 in DNA: TGCAGCGTTCGCCCTGGGAAGGGCCCCTATTATAGCAATCAGCCCCAGCATTTT. This chain connects TRBV29-1 to TRBJ1-5; D is undetermined. This CDR3 comprises 18 residues. Germline lookup yields CDR1 SQVTM and CDR2 ANQGSEA. V was trimmed by 5 bases and J by 0 bases, leaving 23 bases between them. Full variable domain (remainder filled in from reference TRBV29-1 and TRBJ1-5): SAVISQKPSRDICQRGTSLTIQCQVDSQVTMMFWYRQQPGQSLTLIATANQGSEATYESGFVIDKFPISRPNLTFSTLTVSNMSPEDSSIYLCSVRPGKGPYYSNQPQHFGDGTRLSIL.

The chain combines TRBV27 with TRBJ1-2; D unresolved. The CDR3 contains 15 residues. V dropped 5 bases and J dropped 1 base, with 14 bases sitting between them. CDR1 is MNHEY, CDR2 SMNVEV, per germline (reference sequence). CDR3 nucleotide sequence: TGTGCCAGCAGTCCCAGGAGTCTGAATAACTATGGCTACACCTTC. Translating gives CASSPRSLNNYGYTF.

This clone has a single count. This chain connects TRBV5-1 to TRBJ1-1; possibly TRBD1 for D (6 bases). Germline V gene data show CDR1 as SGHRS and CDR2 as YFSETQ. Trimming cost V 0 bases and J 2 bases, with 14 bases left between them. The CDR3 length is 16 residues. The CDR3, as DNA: TGCGCCAGCAGCTTGGGAAGTGGGGGCCTCAACACTGAAGCTTTCTTT. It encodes CASSLGSGGLNTEAFF.

CDR3 nucleotides: TGTGCCACCAGCAGAGATATCGGTGCGGGAGGGCCCTCCGAGCAGTACTTC. Its protein product is CATSRDIGAGGPSEQYF. J is TRBJ2-7 and V is TRBV15, with TRBD2 matching 9 bases. The CDR3 contains 17 residues. The germline V gene has CDR1 LNHNV and CDR2 YYDKDF (reference sequence). V lost 0 bases and J lost 6; bases outside the gene matches: 12. Together with reference TRBV15 and TRBJ2-7, the CDR3 gives the full variable domain: DAMVIQNPRYQVTQFGKPVTLSCSQTLNHNVMYWYQQKSSQAPKLLFHYYDKDFNNEADTPDNFQSRRPNTSFCFLDIRSPGLGDTAMYLCATSRDIGAGGPSEQYFGPGTRLTVT.

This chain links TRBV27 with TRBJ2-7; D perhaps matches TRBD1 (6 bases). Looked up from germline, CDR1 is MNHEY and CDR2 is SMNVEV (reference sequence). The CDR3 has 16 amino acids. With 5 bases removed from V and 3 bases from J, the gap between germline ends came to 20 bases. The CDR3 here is CASSLSAGTIIYEQYF. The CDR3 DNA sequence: TGTGCCAGCAGTCTCTCGGCCGGGACAATAATCTACGAGCAGTACTTC.

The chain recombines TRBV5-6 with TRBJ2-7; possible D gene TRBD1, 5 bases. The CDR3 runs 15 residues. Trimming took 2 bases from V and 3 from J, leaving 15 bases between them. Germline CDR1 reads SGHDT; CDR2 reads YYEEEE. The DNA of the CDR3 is TGTGCCAGCAGCTTACTGGCGCAGGGCGGCTACGAGCAGTACTTC. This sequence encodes CASSLLAQGGYEQYF.